Sequencing of this T cell receptor (beta chain) was carried out in a study of PD-1 blockade in classical Hodgkin lymphoma (TCRdb year 2020). For the study in its entirety: Nivolumab dosing was 3 mg/kg intravenously every 2 weeks, continuing until either disease progression or unacceptable toxicity. The study used CyTOF and TCR beta sequencing to define a peripheral blood immune signature of response to PD-1 blockade in classical Hodgkin lymphoma.

The time point tag for this specimen amounts to: cycle 4 day 1 (C4D1), after more than five weeks of nivolumab. Every trial patient had relapsed after autologous stem cell transplantation, and cohorts A, B and C differed in prior brentuximab vedotin exposure. The trial cohort comprised roughly 50 patients with relapsed/refractory classical Hodgkin lymphoma whose best overall responses were complete response, partial response or progressive disease. In the multi-cohort phase II CheckMate 205 trial, trial patients received single-agent nivolumab. An independent review committee assessed best overall response by applying the 2007 International Working Group response criteria. Trial PBMCs were collected immediately before nivolumab initiation (C1D1) and during therapy at cycle 2 day 1 and cycle 4 day 1. Peripheral blood was collected in 8 mL Vacutainer Cell Preparation Tubes, from which PBMCs were isolated by centrifugation and then cryopreserved.

Inclusive of the bounding cysteine and phenylalanine, the CDR3 is 15 residues long. Of all the DNA, just the CDR3 is kept, 45 bases in frame from base 1. The germline V gene supplies CDR1 SGHRS and CDR2 YFSETQ. A distance of 20 bases separates the germline ends of V and J, which lose 3 bases and 9 bases respectively. Results the study describes overall, beyond this receptor: Lower diversity was seen in patients whose nivolumab began less than 1 year after ASCT, and these patients were left out of later analyses so that immune reconstitution would not confound the results. The study was restricted to a single clinical trial cohort, and the causes of repertoire differences, possibly disease activity or prior therapy, were left undefined. Baseline TCR diversity was reported to be lower in newly diagnosed patients than in healthy donors, and even lower in relapsed/refractory patients. Trial patients with a complete response had baseline diversity similar to that of newly diagnosed patients, while partial responders and progressors had significantly lower diversity. By C4D1, a significant rise was seen in CD4+ TCR diversity but not in CD8+ TCR diversity (p=0.0027 vs p=0.16), and the rise was most apparent among complete responders (p=0.02).

Genomic DNA was extracted with the Qiagen DNeasy kit from unsorted PBMCs and from negatively selected CD4+ and CD8+ fractions. Using primers that anneal to V and J segments, immunoSEQ multiplex PCR amplified the TCR beta CDR3 regions. Amplification bias was minimized using a synthetic immune receptor repertoire, and residual bias was removed computationally after sequencing. In the original analysis: Custom Python scripts were used to quantify repertoire diversity as the Shannon entropy index. Unsorted, CD4+ and CD8+ repertoires were analyzed separately, except in combined analyses where CD4+ and CD8+ sequences were merged in silico. A clone counted as expanded when the clone's frequency after treatment rose at least 2-fold relative to C1D1, and clones undetected at baseline were given a pseudocount of 0.5. Singleton clones were defined as clones with 0 or 1 copy at C1D1, and non-singleton clones were defined as clones with 2 or more copies. Clones expanded in unsorted samples were annotated as CD4+, CD8+ or unknown by matching protein sequences in sorted samples from the same patient. Wilcoxon tests were applied to paired samples to test diversity changes from C1D1 to C4D1. Entries here come from immuneACCESS through TCRdb and include only in-frame sequences with V and J called. Some clones fail to appear in such tables; in the studies checked, an unresolved V gene covers under half of the shortfall, and the cause of the remainder is unknown. For V, J and clone size, that table is used; D and trimming come from the DNA. The sample table lists approximately 20,000 clones, about three quarters of them with a count of one. The ten top clones hold about 19% of the sample.

Remarks on this clone: Its antigen remains unidentified. No much larger clonotype is one base removed from it; base qualities were not supplied.

This TCR was sampled from a human donor with classical Hodgkin lymphoma. The rearrangement joined TRBV5-1 to TRBJ2-3; 5 matching bases give a weak D call of TRBD2. The material was peripheral blood mononuclear cells (PBMCs), obtained before the fourth cycle of nivolumab. Here is the DNA: TGCGCCAGCAGCTCCCCAGAGGGTGCTTCAGGCACGCAGTATTTT. This sequence encodes CASSSPEGASGTQYF.